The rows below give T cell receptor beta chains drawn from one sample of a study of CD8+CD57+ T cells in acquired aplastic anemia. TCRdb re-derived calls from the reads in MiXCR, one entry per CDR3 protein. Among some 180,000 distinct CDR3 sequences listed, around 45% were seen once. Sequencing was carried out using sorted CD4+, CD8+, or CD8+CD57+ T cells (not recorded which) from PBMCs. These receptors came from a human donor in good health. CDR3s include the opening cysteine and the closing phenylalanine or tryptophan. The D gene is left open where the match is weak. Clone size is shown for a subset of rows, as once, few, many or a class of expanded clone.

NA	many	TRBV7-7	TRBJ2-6	TGTGCTAGCAGCTTGTCCGGGCCTGGGGCCAACGTCCTGACTTTC	CASSLSGPGANVLTF
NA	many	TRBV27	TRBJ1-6	TGTGCCAGCAGTTTTATCGCAGGGAGTTCGGCACCCCTCCACTTT	CASSFIAGSSAPLHF
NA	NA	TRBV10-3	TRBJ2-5	TGTGCCATCAGCGCGACAGTCCTCCGGGAGACCCAGTACTTC	CAISATVLRETQYF
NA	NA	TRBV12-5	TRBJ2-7	TGTGCTAGTGGTTTGCTCACTAGCACCCGTGACTTC	CASGLLTSTRDF
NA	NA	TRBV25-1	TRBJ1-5	TGTGCCAGCAGTGGGGGGGGGGGCCCATATAGCAATCAGCCCCAGCATTTT	CASSGGGGPYSNQPQHF
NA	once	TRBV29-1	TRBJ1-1	TGCAGCATGGCTGGCAACTTGAATACTGAAGCTTTCTTT	CSMAGNLNTEAFF
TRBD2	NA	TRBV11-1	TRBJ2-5	TGTGCTAGCAGCCCAGGGACTAGCGGGAGGGCAGTAGAGACCCAGTACTTC	CASSPGTSGRAVETQYF
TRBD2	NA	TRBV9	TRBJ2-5	TGTGCCAGCAGCGCTCCAGCGGGGGGCCAAGAGACCCAGTACTTC	CASSAPAGGQETQYF
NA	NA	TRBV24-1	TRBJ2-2	TGTGCCACCAGTTCGGCGGGGAACACCGGGGAGCTGTTTTTT	CATSSAGNTGELFF
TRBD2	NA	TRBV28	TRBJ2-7	TGTGCCAGCAGCGGGACTAGCGGGGGCGTCTACGAGCAGTACTTC	CASSGTSGGVYEQYF
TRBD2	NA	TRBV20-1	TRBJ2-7	TGCAGTGGGGAGGGGTCGTGTGCCTACGAGCAGTACTTC	CSGEGSCAYEQYF
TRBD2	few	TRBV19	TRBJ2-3	TGTGCCAGTAGTATAAGACTAGCGGGAGTCACCCATAGCACAGATACGCAGTATTTT	CASSIRLAGVTHSTDTQYF
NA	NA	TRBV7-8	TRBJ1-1	TGTGCCAGCAGCCTTAGTTACACTGAAGCTTTCTTT	CASSLSYTEAFF
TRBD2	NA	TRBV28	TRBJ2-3	TGTGCCAGCAGTTTTTATACAGCGGGAGGGGCGGATACGCAGTATTTT	CASSFYTAGGADTQYF
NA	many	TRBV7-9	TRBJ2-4	TGTGCCAGCAGCTTGAGCAGCACGAACATTCAGTACTTC	CASSLSSTNIQYF
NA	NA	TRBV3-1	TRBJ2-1	TGTGCCAGCAGCCAAGGTGCCCAGGATGAGCAGTTCTTC	CASSQGAQDEQFF
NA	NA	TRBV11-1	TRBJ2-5	TGTGCCAGCAGCTTAGCCCCACTAGGCCAAGAGACCCAGTACTTC	CASSLAPLGQETQYF
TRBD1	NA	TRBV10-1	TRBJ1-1	TGCGCCAGCAGTAGGGACAGAACGAACACTGAAGCTTTCTTT	CASSRDRTNTEAFF
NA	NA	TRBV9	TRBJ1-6	TGTGCCAGCAGCGTAGCAGGGAATAATTCACCCCTCCACTTT	CASSVAGNNSPLHF
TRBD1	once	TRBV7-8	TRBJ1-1	TGTGCCAGCAGCTTACGGACCGGGACAGGGGACACTGAAGTTTTCTTT	CASSLRTGTGDTEVFF
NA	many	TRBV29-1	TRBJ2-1	TGCAGCGTCAAACGAGGAACAGGAGCCTACAATGAGCAGTTCTTC	CSVKRGTGAYNEQFF
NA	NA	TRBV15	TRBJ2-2	TGTGCCACCAGAGGAAAGGAGAAGCACACCGGGGAGCTGTTTTTT	CATRGKEKHTGELFF
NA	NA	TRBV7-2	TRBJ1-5	TGTGCCAGCGCGAGGGAAGATCAGCCCCAGCATTTT	CASAREDQPQHF
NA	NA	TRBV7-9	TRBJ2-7	TGTGCCAGCAGCTTAGAGGACTACGAGCAGTACTTC	CASSLEDYEQYF
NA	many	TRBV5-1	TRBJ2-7	TGCGCCAGCAGCTTGAGCGGTGGCGGGCAGTACTTC	CASSLSGGGQYF
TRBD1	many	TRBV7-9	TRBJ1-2	TGTGCCAGCAGCTTAACGACAGGGGTAGGAGGCTACACCTTC	CASSLTTGVGGYTF
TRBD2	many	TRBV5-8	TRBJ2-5	TGTGCCAGCAGCTTGTACGCGGGAGGTGTAGGAGAGACCCAGTACTTC	CASSLYAGGVGETQYF
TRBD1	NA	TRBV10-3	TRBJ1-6	TGTGCCAGCAGCTTAGACAGGGGTTCAGCGCCCCTCCACTTT	CASSLDRGSAPLHF
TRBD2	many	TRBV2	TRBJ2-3	TGTGCCAGCAGTGCGGGACTAGAGACGAGTGGGACGCAGTATTTT	CASSAGLETSGTQYF
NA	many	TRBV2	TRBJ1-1	TGTGCCAGCACGGGTGTGAACACTGAAGCTTTCTTT	CASTGVNTEAFF
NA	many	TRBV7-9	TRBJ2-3	TGTGCCAGCAGCTTAGCGGGAGGCCCCGGCACAGATACGCAGTATTTT	CASSLAGGPGTDTQYF
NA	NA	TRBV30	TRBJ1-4	TGTGCCTGGCTTTTGGGACGTTCTATTCCAACTAATGAAAAACTGTTTTTT	CAWLLGRSIPTNEKLFF
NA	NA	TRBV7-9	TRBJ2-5	TGTGCCAGCAGCTTAGATTTCATAGCGATCAGAGAGACCCAGTACTTC	CASSLDFIAIRETQYF
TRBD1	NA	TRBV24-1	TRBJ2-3	TGTGCCACCAGCAGGGGACAGGGGGCGCAATCGGATACGCAGTATTTT	CATSRGQGAQSDTQYF
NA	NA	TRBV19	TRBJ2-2	TGTGCCAGTAGTATCTTGGACACCGGGGAGCTGTTTTTT	CASSILDTGELFF
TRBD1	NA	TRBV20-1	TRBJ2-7	TGCAGTGCTAGTTCGACAGGGGTAGCCTACGAGCAGTACTTC	CSASSTGVAYEQYF
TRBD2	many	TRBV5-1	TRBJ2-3	TGCGCCAGCAGCGGCGGGACTAGCGGAGACTTCACAGATACGCAGTATTTT	CASSGGTSGDFTDTQYF
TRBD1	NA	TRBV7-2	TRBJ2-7	TGTGCCAGCAGCCCTAAGGGGACAGGGCCGGAAGAGCAGTACTTC	CASSPKGTGPEEQYF
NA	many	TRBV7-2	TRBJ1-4	TGTGCCAGCAGCCGAGACAGGAATGAAAAACTGTTTTTT	CASSRDRNEKLFF
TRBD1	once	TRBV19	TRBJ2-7	TGTGCCAGTAGGGACAGGGGGCTCTCCGAGCAGTACTTC	CASRDRGLSEQYF
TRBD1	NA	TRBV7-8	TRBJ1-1	TGTGCCAGCAGCTTTACGGGACAGGGAACTGAAGCTTTCTTT	CASSFTGQGTEAFF
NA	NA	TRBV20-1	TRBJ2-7	TGCAGTGCCACTACACGAGACTTTACCTACGAGCAGTACTTC	CSATTRDFTYEQYF
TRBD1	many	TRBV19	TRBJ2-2	TGTGCCAGTAGTGCCCGGACAGGGGATGGGAGTGGAAGAACCGGGGAGCTGTTTTTT	CASSARTGDGSGRTGELFF
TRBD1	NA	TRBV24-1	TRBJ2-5	TGTGCCACCAGTGATTTCACCGGGACAGGGGGCACGACGCAAGAGACCCAGTACTTC	CATSDFTGTGGTTQETQYF
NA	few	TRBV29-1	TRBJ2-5	TGCAGCGCAACAGTCGAGACCCAGTACTTC	CSATVETQYF
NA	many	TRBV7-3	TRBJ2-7	TGTGCCAGCAGCGAAACACCGGGGGCCCACGAGCAGTACTTC	CASSETPGAHEQYF
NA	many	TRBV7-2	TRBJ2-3	TGTGCCAGCAGCTTAGCGTCGGGAGCAGATACGCAGTATTTT	CASSLASGADTQYF
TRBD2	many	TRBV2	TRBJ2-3	TGTGCCAGCAGCCAAGGGGTCCTAGCGGGAGCTTCTGATACGCAGTATTTT	CASSQGVLAGASDTQYF
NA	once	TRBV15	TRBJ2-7	TGTGCCACCAGCAGAGATCGAGTATACGAGCAGTACTTC	CATSRDRVYEQYF
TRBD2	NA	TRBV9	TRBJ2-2	TGTGCCAGCAGCCCCCCCGGACTAGCGGGGATCGGGGAGCTGTTTTTT	CASSPPGLAGIGELFF
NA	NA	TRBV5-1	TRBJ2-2	TGCGCCAGCAGCTCGAACAGTCAGAACACCGGGGAGCTGTTTTTT	CASSSNSQNTGELFF
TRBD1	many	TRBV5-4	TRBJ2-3	TGTGCCAGCAGCTTGGCCGGACAGGGTCTGTCAGATACGCAGTATTTT	CASSLAGQGLSDTQYF
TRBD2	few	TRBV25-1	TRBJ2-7	TGTGCCAGCAGTGCCGACCTAGCGGGCCTGGACGAGCAGTACTTC	CASSADLAGLDEQYF
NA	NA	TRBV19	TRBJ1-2	TGTGCCAGTAGTATCGGCCTCGAGTCAGAGGGCTACACCTTC	CASSIGLESEGYTF
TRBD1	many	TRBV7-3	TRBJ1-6	TGTGCCAGCAGCTGGGACAGCAATTCACCCCTCCACTTT	CASSWDSNSPLHF